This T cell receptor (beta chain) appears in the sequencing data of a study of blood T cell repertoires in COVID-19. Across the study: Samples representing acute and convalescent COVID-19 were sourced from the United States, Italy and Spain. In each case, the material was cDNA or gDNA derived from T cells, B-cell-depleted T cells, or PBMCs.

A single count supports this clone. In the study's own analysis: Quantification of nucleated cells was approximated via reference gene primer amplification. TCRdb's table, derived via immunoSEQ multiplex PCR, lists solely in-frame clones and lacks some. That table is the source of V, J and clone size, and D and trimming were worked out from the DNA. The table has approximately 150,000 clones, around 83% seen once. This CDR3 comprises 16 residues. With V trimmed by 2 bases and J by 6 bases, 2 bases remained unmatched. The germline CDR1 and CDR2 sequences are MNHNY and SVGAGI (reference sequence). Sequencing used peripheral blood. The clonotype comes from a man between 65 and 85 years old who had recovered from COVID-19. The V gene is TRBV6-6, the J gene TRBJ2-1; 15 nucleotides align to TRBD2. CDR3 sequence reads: CASSYGTSGRLNEQFF. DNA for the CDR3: TGTGCCAGCAGTTACGGGACTAGCGGGAGGCTCAATGAGCAGTTCTTC.